This TCR beta chain appears in the sequencing data of a study of metastatic and nonmetastatic thyroid tumors. Study conclusions and caveats: Reports indicated that malignant thyroid tumors showed significantly higher TCR beta diversity than benign nodules did, in blood and tumor.

This clone was picked up many times. Its cognate antigen is unknown. TCRdb used MiXCR to call clones anew from the PCR reads. The sample includes approximately 22,000 clones, about 11% seen only once; the top ten take less than 8%. Thyroid surgery was performed in patients who had received no treatment beforehand. Trimming took 0 bases from V and 6 from J, leaving 14 bases between them. Germline values: CDR1 MNHNY, CDR2 SVGAGI (reference sequence). The CDR3 consists of 15 residues. The origin of this receptor is a female donor with papillary thyroid cancer or a benign thyroid nodule (not recorded which). Some clones in this sample may be carry-over from other donors' samples. The chain is built from TRBV6-6 and TRBJ2-5; D might be TRBD1 or TRBD2, each matching 7 bases. The sample was blood. The CDR3 nucleotides are TGTGCCAGCAGTTACTCGGGAGGGGGCGCACAGACCCAGTACTTC. The encoded protein is CASSYSGGGAQTQYF.